This passage covers 2 T cell receptor beta chains from one sample sequenced in a study of blood T cell repertoires in COVID-19. Produced via immunoSEQ multiplex PCR; TCRdb's table is partial and in-frame only. The sample has tens of thousands of clones, about 89% seen once. What was sequenced was peripheral blood. These TCRs come from a human donor in a cohort sampled during active COVID-19.

CDR3 residues: CASSPLAGGLSSGANVLTF. CDR3 nucleotides: TGTGCCAGCAGCCCCTTAGCGGGGGGCCTCTCCTCTGGGGCCAACGTCCTGACTTTC. J is TRBJ2-6 and V is TRBV7-2, with 10 bases identical to TRBD2. This CDR3 spans 19 amino acids. V was clipped by 5 bases and J by 0 bases; unmatched bases: 10. From germline, CDR1 is SGHTA and CDR2 FQGNSA.

The chain uses TRBV6-6 and TRBJ2-1; D may be TRBD2 (6 bases). Germline CDR1 is MNHNY and CDR2 is SVGAGI (reference sequence). The CDR3 has 16 residues. Trimming left V 2 bases short and J 5 bases short, with 16 bases between. CDR3 sequence reads: CASSYGGTGKDNEQFF. The DNA of the CDR3 is TGTGCCAGCAGTTACGGCGGGACGGGAAAAGACAATGAGCAGTTCTTC.